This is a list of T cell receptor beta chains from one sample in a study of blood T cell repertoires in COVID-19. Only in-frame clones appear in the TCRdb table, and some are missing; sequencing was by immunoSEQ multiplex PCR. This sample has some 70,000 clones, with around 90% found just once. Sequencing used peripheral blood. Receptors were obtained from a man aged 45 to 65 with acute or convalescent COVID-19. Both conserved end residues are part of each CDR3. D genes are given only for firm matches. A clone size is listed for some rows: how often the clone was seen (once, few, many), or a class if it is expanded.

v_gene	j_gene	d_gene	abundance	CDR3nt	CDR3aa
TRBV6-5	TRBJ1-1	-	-	TGTGCCAGCAGACCTGGACAGAGGAACACTGAAGCTTTCTTT	CASRPGQRNTEAFF
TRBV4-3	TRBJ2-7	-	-	TGCGCCAGCAGCCACGGGGGTGGCTCCTACGAGCAGTACTTC	CASSHGGGSYEQYF
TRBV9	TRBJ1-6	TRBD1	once	TGTGCCAGCAGCGTAGCGACAGGGCCCAATTCACCCCTCCACTTT	CASSVATGPNSPLHF
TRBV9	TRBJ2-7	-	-	TGTGCCAGCAGCGTAAGTACAGGGTTTGTGGACGAGCAGTACTTC	CASSVSTGFVDEQYF
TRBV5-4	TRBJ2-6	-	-	TGTGCCAGCAGCCGAGGGGGCTCTGGGGCCAACGTCCTGACTTTC	CASSRGGSGANVLTF
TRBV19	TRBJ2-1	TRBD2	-	TGTGCCAGTGGAGCGGGAGGGAGTTACAATGAGCAGTTCTTC	CASGAGGSYNEQFF
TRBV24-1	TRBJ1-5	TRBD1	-	TGTGCCACCAGTGACGCTCGGACAGGGAAAGGGCAGCCCCAGCATTTT	CATSDARTGKGQPQHF
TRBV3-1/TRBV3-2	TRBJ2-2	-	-	TGTGCCAGCAGCCAAGCGAGGACCGGGGAGCTGTTTTTT	CASSQARTGELFF
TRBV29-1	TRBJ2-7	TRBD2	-	TGCAGCGTTGGAGGCCCGACTAGCGGGAAAAAACCCTCCTACGAGCAGTACTTC	CSVGGPTSGKKPSYEQYF
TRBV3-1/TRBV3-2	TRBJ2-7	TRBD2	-	TGTGCCAGCAGCCAAAGGGGGAGACTAGCGAGAGAGCAGTACTTC	CASSQRGRLAREQYF
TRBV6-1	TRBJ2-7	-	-	TGTGCCAGCAGTGAATGGGGGGACTCCTACGAGCAGTACTTC	CASSEWGDSYEQYF
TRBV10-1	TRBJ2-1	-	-	TGCGCCAGCAGCAGGGGGGATCCGGGACAGATCTACAATGAGCAGTTCTTC	CASSRGDPGQIYNEQFF
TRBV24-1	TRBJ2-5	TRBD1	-	TGTGCCACCAGTGATGGGGGACAGGGGGGAGAGACCCAGTACTTC	CATSDGGQGGETQYF
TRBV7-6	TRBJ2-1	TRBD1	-	TGTGCCAGCAGTTCCACCGGGACAGGGTACAATGAGCAGTTCTTC	CASSSTGTGYNEQFF
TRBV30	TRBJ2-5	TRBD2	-	TGTGCCTGGAGCGGGGATAGCGGGGCACAAGAGACCCAGTACTTC	CAWSGDSGAQETQYF
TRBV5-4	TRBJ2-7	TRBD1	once	TGTGCCAGCAGCATGGCGACAGGGTCCTACGAGCAGTACTTC	CASSMATGSYEQYF
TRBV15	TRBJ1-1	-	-	TGTGCCACCAGCGTCGAGATGAACACTGAAGCTTTCTTT	CATSVEMNTEAFF
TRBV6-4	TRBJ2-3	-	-	TGTGCCAGCAGTGAGCGGCCGGGGACAGATACGCAGTATTTT	CASSERPGTDTQYF
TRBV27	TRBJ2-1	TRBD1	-	TGTGCCAGCAGTTCAAGGGACAGGGCAACCTACAATGAGCAGTTCTTC	CASSSRDRATYNEQFF
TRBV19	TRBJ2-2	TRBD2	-	TGTGCCAGTAGTCGGCCGGGACTAGCGAGTACCGGGGAGCTGTTTTTT	CASSRPGLASTGELFF